These 18 T cell receptor beta chains came from one sample sequenced in a study of human T cells and chemical hapten exposure. Time point noted: patch test 1, 2 weeks after DPC sensitization. Treatment in this sample: therapeutic diphenylcyclopropenone sensitization with weekly scalp DPC. MiXCR, applied by TCRdb to the RACE reads, yields one record per CDR3 protein. Among 85,000 to 100,000 distinct CDR3 sequences listed, 9.5% to 15% were seen once. The material sequenced was whole blood, taken in connection with sensitization to the hapten diphenylcyclopropenone (DPC). The receptor set was obtained from a woman aged 40 to 55 with alopecia areata. Some clones in this sample may be carry-over from other donors' samples.

This chain uses TRBV9 with TRBJ2-2, with D perhaps matching TRBD1 (6 bases). The germline gives CDR1 SGDLS, CDR2 YYNGEE. V gave up 1 base and J gave up 4 bases, with 11 bases separating them. The CDR3 has 15 amino acids. CDR3 sequence: CASSVNTGITGELFF. CDR3 nucleotides: TGTGCCAGCAGCGTAAACACAGGGATCACCGGGGAGCTGTTTTTT.

V usage is TRBV4-1 and J usage is TRBJ1-3; D gene unclear. This CDR3 spans 18 amino acids. CDR1 and CDR2 (germline): MGHRA, YSYEKL. The V end was cut by 4 bases, the J end by 3 bases, with 22 bases between. CDR3 loop: CASSPSEVRAVGGNTIYF. The CDR3 DNA sequence: TGCGCCAGCAGCCCAAGTGAGGTCCGCGCTGTAGGTGGAAACACCATATATTTT.

This rearrangement joins TRBV6-2 or TRBV6-3 to TRBJ2-1; 11 nucleotides match TRBD2. CDR3 size: 18 residues. V was pared by 0 bases and J by 11 bases, with 15 bases of the junction left unmatched. Germline-derived CDR1 and CDR2 are MNHEY and SVGEGT. CDR3: CASSYSEGTSGGVMKQFF. The CDR3 nucleotides are TGTGCCAGCAGTTACTCTGAGGGGACTAGCGGAGGGGTAATGAAGCAGTTCTTC.

V usage is TRBV30 and J usage is TRBJ2-1, with D possibly TRBD2 on 6 matching bases. Trimming removed 7 bases at V and 7 bases at J, with 17 bases between. CDR3 length: 13 amino acids. In germline, CDR1 is GTSNPN, CDR2 SVGIG (reference sequence). CDR3 in amino acids: CALYGTLGNEQFF. The CDR3 nucleotides read TGTGCCTTATACGGGACTTTGGGGAATGAGCAGTTCTTC. The complete variable domain, with remaining parts taken from reference TRBV30 and TRBJ2-1, reads SQTIHQWPATLVQPVGSPLSLECTVEGTSNPNLYWYRQAAGRGLQLLFYSVGIGQISSEVPQNLSASRPQDRQFILSSKKLLLSDSGFYLCALYGTLGNEQFFGPGTRLTVL.

This clonotype has a count of ten or more. The chain uses TRBV7-3 and TRBJ2-3; 10 nucleotides line up with TRBD2. The germline V gene encodes CDR1 SGHTA and CDR2 FQGTGA. This CDR3 has 16 residues. J was trimmed by 2 bases and V by 4 bases; bases with no gene match: 6. CDR3 nucleotides: TGTGCCAGCAGCTCCGGGACTAGCGAAGACACAGATACGCAGTATTTT. Amino acid sequence: CASSSGTSEDTDTQYF.

The chain combines TRBV29-1 with TRBJ2-7; D might be TRBD1 (5 bases). Germline V gene data show CDR1 as SQVTM and CDR2 as ANQGSEA. V was clipped by 0 bases and J by 2 bases, with 14 bases between them. The CDR3 runs to 15 residues. CDR3 sequence (DNA): TGCAGCGTTGAAGATTTTGGCCAGGGCACCTACGAGCAGTACTTC. This sequence encodes CSVEDFGQGTYEQYF.

This clonotype turned up a few times. CDR3: CAITRNRDEQFF. CDR3 bases: TGTGCCATCACTCGGAACCGGGATGAGCAGTTCTTC. V usage is TRBV10-3 and J usage is TRBJ2-1; the D is unclear. Trimming removed 7 bases at V and 8 bases at J, with 12 bases between. The CDR3 is 12 amino acids. Germline CDR1 reads ENHRY; CDR2 reads SYGVKD.

This clonotype was detected many times. V is TRBV6-2 or TRBV6-3 and J is TRBJ1-2, with 7 bases matching TRBD1. Germline CDR1 MNHEY, CDR2 SVGEGT. V gave up 8 bases and J gave up 2 bases; unmatched junction bases: 14. The CDR3 extends over 16 amino acids. Written as DNA, the CDR3 is TGTGCCAGCGTCAGGACAGGAGCCAACCCCAACTATGGCTACACCTTC. Residues: CASVRTGANPNYGYTF.

This clonotype was picked up a small number of times. V usage is TRBV4-1 and J usage is TRBJ2-5; tentative D call: TRBD2 (5 bases). The V and J ends lost 0 bases and 1 base respectively, with 9 bases between them. The CDR3 totals 15 residues. Germline CDR1 and CDR2: MGHRA and YSYEKL. The chain's CDR3 is CASSQESSGQETQYF. The CDR3 nucleotides are TGCGCCAGCAGCCAAGAGTCGAGCGGCCAAGAGACCCAGTACTTC.

This clonotype was seen more than once but under ten times. The V and J genes are TRBV7-2 and TRBJ1-1; TRBD1 agrees at 7 bases. Losses at the gene ends were 5 bases for V and 5 bases for J; bases not matched to a gene: 8. This CDR3 contains 14 residues. The V gene's germline CDR1 is SGHTA and CDR2 FQGNSA. CDR3 sequence: CASSLDRETTEAFF. The CDR3 region has the DNA TGTGCCAGCAGCCTAGACAGGGAAACGACTGAAGCTTTCTTT.

This clonotype turned up a few times. The chain is built from TRBV28 and TRBJ2-3; D unclear. Germline CDR1 MDHEN, CDR2 SYDVKM. Trimming removed 5 bases at V and 0 bases at J, with 12 bases between. The CDR3 length is 15 residues. As DNA, the CDR3 is TGTGCCAGCAGTCCTTTGGTAGAAAGCACAGATACGCAGTATTTT. Protein product: CASSPLVESTDTQYF.

The chain has TRBV5-1 and TRBJ1-1; D call uncertain. V was trimmed by 1 base and J by 8 bases, leaving 9 bases between them. Germline CDR1 SGHRS, CDR2 YFSETQ. The CDR3 covers 12 residues. CDR3 in amino acids: CASSLTHGEAFF. CDR3 in DNA: TGCGCCAGCAGCTTGACCCACGGGGAAGCTTTCTTT.

This clonotype was seen only a few times. The rearrangement uses TRBV28 and TRBJ2-7; D gene unclear. Trimming left V 8 bases short and J 2 bases short, with 7 bases between. CDR1 is MDHEN, CDR2 SYDVKM, per germline. This CDR3 is built from 11 residues. CDR3 DNA sequence: TGTGCCAGCGGGCGGCCCTACGAGCAGTACTTC. Translating gives CASGRPYEQYF.

This clonotype has only a few counts. This chain joins TRBV11-3 and TRBJ2-1; the D gene is possibly TRBD2 (5 bases). Looked up from germline, CDR1 is SGHNT and CDR2 is YENEEA. With 0 bases removed from V and 5 bases from J, the gap between germline ends came to 8 bases. The CDR3 runs 14 residues. CDR3 in amino acids: CASSLDRGDNEQFF. Written as DNA, the CDR3 is TGTGCCAGCAGCTTAGACCGGGGAGACAATGAGCAGTTCTTC.

This clonotype was recorded a few times. The gene calls are TRBV7-9 and TRBJ1-1; 7 nucleotides match TRBD1. The CDR3 sequence is 15 residues long. Losses at the gene ends were 3 bases for V and 1 base for J; bases not matched to a gene: 5. Germline V gene data show CDR1 as SEHNR and CDR2 as FQNEAQ (reference sequence). The CDR3 DNA reads TGTGCCAGCAGCTTCACAGGGGAGGGGAACACTGAAGCTTTCTTT. Protein product: CASSFTGEGNTEAFF.

Details on this clonotype: A junction end diverges from the germline sequence, so it may reflect a read error. The chain links TRBV19 to TRBJ1-2, with D uncertain. This CDR3 has 11 amino acids. Germline assignment: CDR1 LNHDA and CDR2 SQIVND (reference sequence). The CDR3 DNA reads TGTACCAGTACGTACAGTTATGGCTACACCTTC. Translation: CTSTYSYGYTF.

The CDR3 DNA follows: TGTGCCAGCAGCCAAGTTCACTCCGAGCAGTACTTC. It specifies CASSQVHSEQYF. The chain carries TRBV3-1 and TRBJ2-7, with D unresolved. CDR3 length equals 12 residues. Germline CDR1 reads LGHDT; CDR2 reads YNNKEL (reference sequence). V lost 1 base and J lost 6, with 7 bases in between.

CDR3 nucleotide sequence: TGCATGGTGGTGGACGGGCCCTACGAGCAGTACTTC. Its translation: CMVVDGPYEQYF. The rearrangement links TRBV20-1 to TRBJ2-7; D is uncertain. The CDR3 contains 12 residues. CDR1 is DFQATT and CDR2 is SNEGSKA in the germline V gene (reference sequence).